The entry that follows covers one T cell receptor (beta chain) sequence. Its antigen is still unknown. The CDR3 covers 13 residues. Per germline, CDR1 LNHDA and CDR2 SQIVND (reference sequence). V shed 4 bases and J shed 1 base, with 8 bases lying between them. This record comes from a study of OX40 agonist ivuxolimab in advanced cancers. Study background: Patients received the agonistic anti-OX40 (CD134) antibody ivuxolimab. It was permissible to have had prior anti-PD-1, anti-PD-L1 or anti-CTLA-4 therapy, and more than 30% had some. General study points: Expanded clones were, on average, more numerous among CD8+ T cells than CD4+. Partial responders at 0.1-3.0 mg/kg had among the lowest clonal expansion.

The protocol was immunoSEQ multiplex PCR, while the TCRdb copy is restricted to in-frame clones and leaves out a portion. The table records 50,000 to 70,000 clones, roughly 93% of them present only once. The sample here was CD4+ or CD8+ T cells sorted from blood, taken in a trial of the OX40 agonist ivuxolimab. The rearrangement joins TRBV19 to TRBJ2-7; the D gene is possibly TRBD1 (5 bases). The receptor's source is an adult with an advanced solid tumor such as melanoma, head and neck, liver or kidney cancer. The CDR3 nucleotides are TGTGCCAGTAGTAGGGGCCCTTCCTACGAGCAGTACTTC. Translation gives CASSRGPSYEQYF.